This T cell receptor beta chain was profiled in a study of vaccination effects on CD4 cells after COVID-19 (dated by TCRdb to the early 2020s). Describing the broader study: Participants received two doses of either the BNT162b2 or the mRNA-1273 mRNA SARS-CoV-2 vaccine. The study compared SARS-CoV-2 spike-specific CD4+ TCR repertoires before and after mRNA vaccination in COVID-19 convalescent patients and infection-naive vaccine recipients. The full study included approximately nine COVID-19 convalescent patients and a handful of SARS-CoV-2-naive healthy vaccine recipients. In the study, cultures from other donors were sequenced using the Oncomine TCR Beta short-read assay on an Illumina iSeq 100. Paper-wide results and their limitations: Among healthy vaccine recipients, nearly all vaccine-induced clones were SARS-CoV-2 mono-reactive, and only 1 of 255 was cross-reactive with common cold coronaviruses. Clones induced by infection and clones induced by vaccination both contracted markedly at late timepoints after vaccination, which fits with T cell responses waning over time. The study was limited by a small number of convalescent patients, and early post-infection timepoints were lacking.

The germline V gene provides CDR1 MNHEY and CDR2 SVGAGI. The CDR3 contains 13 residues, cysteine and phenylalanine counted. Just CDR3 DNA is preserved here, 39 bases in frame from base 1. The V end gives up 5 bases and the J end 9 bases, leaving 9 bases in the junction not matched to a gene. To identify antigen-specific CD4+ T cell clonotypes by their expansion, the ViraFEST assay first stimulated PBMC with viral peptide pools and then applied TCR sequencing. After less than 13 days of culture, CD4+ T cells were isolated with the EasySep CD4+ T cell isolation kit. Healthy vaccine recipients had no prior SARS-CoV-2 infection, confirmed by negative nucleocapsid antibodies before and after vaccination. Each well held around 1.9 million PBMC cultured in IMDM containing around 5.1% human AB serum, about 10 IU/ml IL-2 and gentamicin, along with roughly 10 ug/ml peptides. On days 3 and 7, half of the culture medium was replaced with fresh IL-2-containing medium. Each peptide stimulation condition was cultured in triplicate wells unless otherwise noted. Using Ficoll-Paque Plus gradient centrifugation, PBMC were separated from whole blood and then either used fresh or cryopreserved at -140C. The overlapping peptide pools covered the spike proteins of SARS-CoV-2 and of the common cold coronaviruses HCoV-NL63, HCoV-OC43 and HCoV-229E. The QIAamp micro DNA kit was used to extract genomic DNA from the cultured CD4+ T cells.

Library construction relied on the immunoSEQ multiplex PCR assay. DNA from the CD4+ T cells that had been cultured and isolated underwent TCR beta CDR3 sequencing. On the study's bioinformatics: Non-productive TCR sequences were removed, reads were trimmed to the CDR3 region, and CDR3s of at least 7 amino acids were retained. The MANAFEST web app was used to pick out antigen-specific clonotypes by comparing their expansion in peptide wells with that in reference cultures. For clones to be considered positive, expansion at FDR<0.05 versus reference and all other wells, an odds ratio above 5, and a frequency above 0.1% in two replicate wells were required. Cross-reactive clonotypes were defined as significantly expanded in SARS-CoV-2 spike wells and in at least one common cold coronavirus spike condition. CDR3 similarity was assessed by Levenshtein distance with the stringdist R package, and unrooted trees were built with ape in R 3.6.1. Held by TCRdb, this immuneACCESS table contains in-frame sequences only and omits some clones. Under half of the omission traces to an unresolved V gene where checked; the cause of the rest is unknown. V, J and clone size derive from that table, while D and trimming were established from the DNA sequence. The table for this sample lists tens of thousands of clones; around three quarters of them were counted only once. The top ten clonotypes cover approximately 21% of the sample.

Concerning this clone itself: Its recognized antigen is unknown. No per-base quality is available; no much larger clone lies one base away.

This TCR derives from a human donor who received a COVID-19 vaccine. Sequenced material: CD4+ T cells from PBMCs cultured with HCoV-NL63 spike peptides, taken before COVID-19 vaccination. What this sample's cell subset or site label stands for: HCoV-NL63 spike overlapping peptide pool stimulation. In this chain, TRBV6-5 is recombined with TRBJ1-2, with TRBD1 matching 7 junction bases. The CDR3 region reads CASSPDRVGSYTF. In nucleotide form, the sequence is TGTGCCAGCAGTCCCGACAGGGTAGGAAGCTACACCTTC.